These 16 T cell receptor beta chains originate from one sample sequenced in a study of blood T cell repertoires in COVID-19 (dated by TCRdb to 2020 to 2022). The method behind the library was the immunoSEQ multiplex PCR assay. TCRdb stores this immuneACCESS table with in-frame sequences only. Part of the clones is absent; in the studies checked, under half of the shortfall reflects unresolved V genes, and no reason is known for the rest. The sample table records some 130,000 clones; 86% of these occur just once. The top ten clones comprise about an eighth of the sample. The material sequenced was peripheral blood. The receptors here all came from a woman in her seventies with COVID-19, enrolled during active disease.

Worth noting for this clone: Other DNA sequences from this sample encode an identical CDR3 as well. This chain joins TRBV5-1 and TRBJ2-3; TRBD2 matches at 9 bases. CDR1 is SGHRS, CDR2 YFSETQ, per germline. V dropped 4 bases and J dropped 2; count of bases not matched to a gene: 8. CDR3 size: 16 residues. The CDR3 is CASSLYSGGNTDTQYF. The CDR3 nucleotides read TGCGCCAGCAGCCTGTACAGCGGGGGGAACACAGATACGCAGTATTTT.

V and J are TRBV6-6 and TRBJ2-2, with D perhaps matching TRBD2 (5 bases). The CDR3 sequence is 15 residues long. Germline V CDR1 and CDR2: MNHNY, SVGAGI (reference sequence). Trimming cost V 5 bases and J 5 bases, with 15 bases left between them. CDR3 sequence: CASSRDPSGTGELFF. The CDR3 DNA follows: TGTGCCAGCAGTAGAGATCCATCGGGGACCGGGGAGCTGTTTTTT.

V usage is TRBV5-6 and J usage is TRBJ2-3; D possibly corresponds to TRBD2 (5 bases). The CDR3 consists of 16 residues. Germline loops: CDR1 SGHDT, CDR2 YYEEEE. V dropped 0 bases and J dropped 0 bases, with 11 bases sitting between them. The CDR3 sequence: CASSLANQRSTDTQYF. CDR3 nucleotide sequence: TGTGCCAGCAGCTTGGCCAACCAGCGGAGCACAGATACGCAGTATTTT. Complete variable domain (other parts from reference TRBV5-6 and TRBJ2-3): DAGVTQSPTHLIKTRGQQVTLRCSPKSGHDTVSWYQQALGQGPQFIFQYYEEEERQRGNFPDRFSGHQFPNYSSELNVNALLLGDSALYLCASSLANQRSTDTQYFGPGTRLTVL.

This sequence joins TRBV6-7 and TRBJ2-2; weak D call: TRBD1 (6 bases). TRBV6-7 is recorded as an ORF, its role being uncertain. This CDR3 comprises 16 residues. The V end was cut by 5 bases, the J end by 3 bases, with 16 bases between. The CDR3 DNA reads TGTGCCAGCAGTCCAGGACAGCACAACCACACCGGGGAGCTGTTTTTT. Its translation is CASSPGQHNHTGELFF.

This chain joins TRBV4-1 and TRBJ1-2; 7 nucleotides line up with TRBD1. The CDR3 extends over 17 amino acids. CDR1 and CDR2 from the germline V gene are MGHRA and YSYEKL. After removal of 0 bases from V and 4 bases from J, the junction contained 11 bases not matched to a gene. This CDR3 is CASSQDRGRQEGYGYTF. As DNA, the CDR3 is TGCGCCAGCAGCCAAGATAGGGGGCGGCAGGAAGGCTATGGCTACACCTTC.

The gene calls are TRBV6-1 and TRBJ2-1; 9 nucleotides agree with TRBD2. The CDR3 contains 18 residues. CDR1 is MNHNS, CDR2 SASEGT, per germline. V shed 1 base, J shed 4 bases, and the junction held 11 bases outside the gene matches. Here the CDR3 reads CASSEEGGTSLGYNEQFF. DNA of the CDR3: TGTGCCAGCAGTGAAGAAGGGGGGACTAGCTTGGGATACAATGAGCAGTTCTTC.

The CDR3 region is CASRTTGGSTEAFF. CDR3 bases: TGTGCCAGCAGGACGACAGGGGGAAGTACTGAAGCTTTCTTT. This chain connects TRBV6-5 to TRBJ1-1, with TRBD1 matching over 9 bases. The CDR3 sequence is 14 residues long. Germline V gene sequence: CDR1 MNHEY, CDR2 SVGAGI. The J segment lost 5 bases and the V segment lost 6 bases, leaving 7 bases of the junction unmatched.

The V and J genes are TRBV5-1 and TRBJ2-7; 12 positions agree with TRBD1. After removal of 3 bases from V and 5 bases from J, the junction contained 6 bases not matched to a gene. This CDR3 region has 15 residues. CDR1 SGHRS and CDR2 YFSETQ come from the germline V gene. In nucleotides, the CDR3 is TGCGCCAGCAGCTACCGGGACAGGGGGCGAGACGAGCAGTACTTC. It specifies CASSYRDRGRDEQYF.

This clone was observed at least ten times. This rearrangement joins TRBV5-5 to TRBJ1-2; D gene ambiguous. Germline V lookup: CDR1 SGHKS, CDR2 YYEKEE (reference sequence). Trimming stripped 0 bases from V and 1 base from J, with 7 bases between. This CDR3 contains 14 residues. The CDR3 region is CASSLDGGNYGYTF. The CDR3 nucleotides read TGTGCCAGCAGCTTGGACGGCGGTAACTATGGCTACACCTTC.

This chain uses TRBV11-3 with TRBJ2-1; D might be TRBD2 (5 bases). Trimming shortened V by 1 base and J by 8 bases, and 15 bases separated the two germline ends. CDR3 length: 15 amino acids. The germline V gene encodes CDR1 SGHNT and CDR2 YENEEA. As DNA, the CDR3 is TGTGCCAGCAGCTTAGGGGTTAGAGAGGGCGATGAGCAGTTCTTC. Protein product: CASSLGVREGDEQFF.

This rearrangement joins TRBV10-3 to TRBJ1-1; D may be TRBD1 (6 bases). The length of the CDR3 is 14 residues. V lost 4 bases and J lost 0, with 9 bases in between. The germline gives CDR1 ENHRY, CDR2 SYGVKD. Written as DNA, the CDR3 is TGTGCCATCAGTGCGGGGACAATGAACACTGAAGCTTTCTTT. It translates to CAISAGTMNTEAFF.

The chain joins TRBV19 to TRBJ1-5, with D possibly TRBD1 on 6 matching bases. CDR1 is LNHDA, CDR2 SQIVND, per germline (reference sequence). CDR3 length: 15 residues. Trimming left V 4 bases short and J 4 bases short, with 14 bases between. The chain's CDR3 is CASSRRTAHNQPQHF. DNA of the CDR3: TGTGCCAGTAGTAGACGGACAGCGCATAATCAGCCCCAGCATTTT. Using reference TRBV19 and TRBJ1-5 for the parts outside the CDR3, the full variable domain is DGGITQSPKYLFRKEGQNVTLSCEQNLNHDAMYWYRQDPGQGLRLIYYSQIVNDFQKGDIAEGYSVSREKKESFPLTVTSAQKNPTAFYLCASSRRTAHNQPQHFGDGTRLSIL.

This chain joins TRBV5-4 and TRBJ2-7, with TRBD2 matching 11 bases. The CDR3 loop spans 16 amino acids. Per the germline V gene, CDR1 is SGHNT and CDR2 is YYREEE (reference sequence). The V segment lost 4 bases and the J segment 4 bases; nucleotides outside the gene matches: 10. In nucleotides, the CDR3 is TGTGCCAGCAGCCCGTTATCGACTAGCGGGGTATACGAGCAGTACTTC. It translates to CASSPLSTSGVYEQYF.

The genes are TRBV3-1 (or the pseudogene TRBV3-2) and TRBJ2-1, with 9 nucleotides matching TRBD2. The V gene's germline CDR1 is LGHDT and CDR2 YNNKEL (reference sequence). The CDR3 contains 15 residues. V lost 2 bases to trimming and J lost 5 bases; unmatched junction nucleotides: 4. The chain's CDR3 is CASSQSSGGHNEQFF. CDR3 bases: TGTGCCAGCAGCCAAAGTAGCGGGGGTCACAATGAGCAGTTCTTC.

The chain carries TRBV30 and TRBJ1-6, with 7 bases matching TRBD1. The CDR3 loop spans 17 amino acids. The V gene end was trimmed by 2 bases and the J gene end by 7 bases; junction bases not matched to a gene: 14. Germline assignment: CDR1 GTSNPN and CDR2 SVGIG (reference sequence). CDR3 sequence (DNA): TGTGCCTGGAGTAGGGAGAGGACAGGTATTTTGAATTCACCCCTCCACTTT. It specifies CAWSRERTGILNSPLHF.

This clone turned up a few times. The genes are TRBV19 and TRBJ2-1; TRBD1 might be the D (6 bases). The germline CDR1 and CDR2 sequences are LNHDA and SQIVND (reference sequence). V shed 4 bases and J shed 8 bases, with 21 bases lying between them. The CDR3 is 16 amino acids. The CDR3 region has the DNA TGTGCCAGTAGTACTGACCTGGGACAAGGCGTTGATGAGCAGTTCTTC. As protein: CASSTDLGQGVDEQFF.